This T cell receptor beta chain was captured by sequencing in a study of CD8 T cells in ankylosing spondylitis. The study, taken as a whole, reports: In reactive arthritis synovial fluid and blood, some motif variants had been reported before. For ankylosing spondylitis blood, a TCR beta motif of several highly homologous variants appeared characteristic. As reported, disease-linked clones showed significant enrichment in matched ankylosing spondylitis synovial fluid. Disease-linked clones were found to be CD8+ and relatively rare in peripheral blood.

Using its own MiXCR run on the 5' RACE reads, TCRdb lists one record per CDR3 protein. The sample contains some 840,000 distinct CDR3 sequences, roughly 10% of which appear only once. CDR3 length equals 13 residues. The V gene's germline CDR1 is MDHEN and CDR2 SYDVKM. V was pared by 7 bases and J by 4 bases, with 5 bases of the junction left unmatched. Concerning this clonotype itself: Its antigen is unidentified.

This receptor was identified in a male donor with ankylosing spondylitis. Sequencing was performed on blood, either unsorted or a sorted T cell fraction (not recorded which). V and J are TRBV28 and TRBJ1-2; 8 nucleotides line up with TRBD1. CDR3 region: CASNRQGSYGYTF. CDR3 nucleotide sequence: TGTGCCAGCAACCGACAGGGGAGCTATGGCTACACCTTC.